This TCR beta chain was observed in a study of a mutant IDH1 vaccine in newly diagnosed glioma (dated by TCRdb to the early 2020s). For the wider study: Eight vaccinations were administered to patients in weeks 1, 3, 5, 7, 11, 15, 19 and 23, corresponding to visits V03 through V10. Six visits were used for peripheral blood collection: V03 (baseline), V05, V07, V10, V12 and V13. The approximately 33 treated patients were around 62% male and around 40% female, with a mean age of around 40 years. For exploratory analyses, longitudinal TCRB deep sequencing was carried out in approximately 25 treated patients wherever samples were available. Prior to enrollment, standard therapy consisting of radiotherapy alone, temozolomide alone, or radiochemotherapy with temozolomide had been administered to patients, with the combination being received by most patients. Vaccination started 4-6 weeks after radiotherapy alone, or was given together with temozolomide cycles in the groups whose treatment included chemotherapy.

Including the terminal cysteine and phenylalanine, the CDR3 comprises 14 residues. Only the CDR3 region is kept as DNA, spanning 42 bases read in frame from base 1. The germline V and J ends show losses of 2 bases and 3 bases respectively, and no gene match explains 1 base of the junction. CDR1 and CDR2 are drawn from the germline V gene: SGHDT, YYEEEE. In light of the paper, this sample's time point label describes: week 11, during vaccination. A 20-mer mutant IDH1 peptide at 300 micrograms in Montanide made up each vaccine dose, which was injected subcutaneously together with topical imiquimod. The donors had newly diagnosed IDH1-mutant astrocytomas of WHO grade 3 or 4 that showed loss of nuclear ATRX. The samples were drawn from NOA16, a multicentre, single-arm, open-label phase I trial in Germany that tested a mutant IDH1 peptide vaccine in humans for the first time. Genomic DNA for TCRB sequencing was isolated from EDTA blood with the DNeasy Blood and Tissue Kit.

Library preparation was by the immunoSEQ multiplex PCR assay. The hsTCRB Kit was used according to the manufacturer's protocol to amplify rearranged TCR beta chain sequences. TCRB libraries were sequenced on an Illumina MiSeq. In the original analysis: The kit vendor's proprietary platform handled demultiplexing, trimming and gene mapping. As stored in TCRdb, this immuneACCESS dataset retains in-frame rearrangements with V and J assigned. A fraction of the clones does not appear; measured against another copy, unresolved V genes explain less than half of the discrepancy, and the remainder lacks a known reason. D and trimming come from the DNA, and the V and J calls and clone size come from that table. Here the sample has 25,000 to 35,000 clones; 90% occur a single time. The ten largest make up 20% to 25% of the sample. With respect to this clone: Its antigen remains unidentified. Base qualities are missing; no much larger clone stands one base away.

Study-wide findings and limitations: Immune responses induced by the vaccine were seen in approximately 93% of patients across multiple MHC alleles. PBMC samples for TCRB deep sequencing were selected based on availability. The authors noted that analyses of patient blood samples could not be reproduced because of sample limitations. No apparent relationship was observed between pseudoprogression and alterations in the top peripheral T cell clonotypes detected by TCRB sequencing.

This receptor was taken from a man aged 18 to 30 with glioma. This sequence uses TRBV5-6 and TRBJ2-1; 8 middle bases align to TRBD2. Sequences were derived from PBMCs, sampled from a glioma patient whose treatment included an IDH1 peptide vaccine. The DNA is TGTGCCAGCAGCTTCGGGGGGGACTACAATGAGCAGTTCTTC. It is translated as CASSFGGDYNEQFF. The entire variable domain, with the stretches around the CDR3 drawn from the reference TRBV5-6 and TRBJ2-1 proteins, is DAGVTQSPTHLIKTRGQQVTLRCSPKSGHDTVSWYQQALGQGPQFIFQYYEEEERQRGNFPDRFSGHQFPNYSSELNVNALLLGDSALYLCASSFGGDYNEQFFGPGTRLTVL.